This TCR beta chain originates from a study of spatial heterogeneity in lung cancer. Study summary: The follow-up PBMC samples were sequenced whenever they were available. The median time to follow-up was about two years after resection. In raw reads, more than 9.5 appearances on average were recorded for each unique TCR and UMI combination. Sequences of the beta chain were consistently detected in greater numbers than alpha-chain sequences.

Carried by each TCR cDNA molecule was a unique molecular identifier. TCRdb processed the 5' RACE reads anew with MiXCR; each CDR3 protein has one entry. The sample carries about 25,000 distinct CDR3 sequences, roughly 5.6% recorded once. Time point: blood at routine non-recurrence follow-up after resection. The authors sequenced whole RNA from tumor, nontumor lung or frozen PBMC without sorting. This clonotype was counted many times. Germline CDR1 reads ENHRY; CDR2 reads SYGVKD. The CDR3 covers 15 residues. V dropped 3 bases and J dropped 3 bases, with 12 bases sitting between them. The chain joins TRBV10-3 to TRBJ1-3; D gene uncertain. The specimen was PBMCs, collected at follow-up. The TCR was taken from a male donor with early-stage non-small cell lung cancer. The CDR3 here is CAISDSPLGGNTIYF. In nucleotides, the CDR3 is TGTGCCATCAGTGACTCCCCCCTTGGTGGAAACACCATATATTTT.